A single sample gave rise to the 24 T cell receptor beta chains below, sequenced in a study of cytomegalovirus exposure and HLA in healthy donors. Amplification used 60 Vbeta primers and 13 Jbeta primers. Sequenced by immunoSEQ multiplex PCR; TCRdb stores in-frame clones only, minus some. Altogether 35,000 to 40,000 clones are present, around 74% being singletons, with the ten largest covering less than 7%. The sequenced sample was PBMCs. These receptors originate from a young man in good health and CMV-seronegative.

The chain has TRBV5-1 and TRBJ2-3; D gene uncertain. The CDR3 covers 13 residues. V gave up 1 base and J gave up 9 bases, with 12 bases separating them. Germline loops: CDR1 SGHRS, CDR2 YFSETQ. This CDR3 is CASSLNLKETQYF. CDR3 DNA sequence: TGCGCCAGCAGCTTGAATTTAAAAGAGACGCAGTATTTT.

V usage is TRBV5-1 and J usage is TRBJ2-7; TRBD2 matches at 12 bases. J lost 3 bases, V lost 4 bases, and 5 bases had no gene match. The CDR3 covers 15 residues. Germline lookup yields CDR1 SGHRS and CDR2 YFSETQ. Written as DNA, the CDR3 is TGCGCCAGCAGCACCACTAGCGGGGGGTACTACGAGCAGTACTTC. The encoded protein is CASSTTSGGYYEQYF.

This chain uses TRBV30 with TRBJ1-5, with D possibly TRBD1 on 5 matching bases. The CDR3 extends over 14 amino acids. With 3 bases removed from V and 6 bases from J, the gap between germline ends came to 15 bases. Germline CDR1 GTSNPN, CDR2 SVGIG (reference sequence). The CDR3 nucleotides are TGTGCCTGGAGCCAACCTCCTAGGGGTCAGCCCCAGCATTTT. The encoded protein is CAWSQPPRGQPQHF. The full variable domain, rest sourced from reference TRBV30 and TRBJ1-5, is SQTIHQWPATLVQPVGSPLSLECTVEGTSNPNLYWYRQAAGRGLQLLFYSVGIGQISSEVPQNLSASRPQDRQFILSSKKLLLSDSGFYLCAWSQPPRGQPQHFGDGTRLSIL.

The CDR3 protein is CASSYNTVHYEQYF. Written as DNA, the CDR3 is TGTGCCAGCAGTTACAATACAGTGCACTACGAGCAGTACTTC. The rearrangement joins TRBV6-6 to TRBJ2-7; D gene unclear. The CDR3 extends over 14 amino acids. Trimming removed 2 bases at V and 3 bases at J, with 11 bases between. Germline values: CDR1 MNHNY, CDR2 SVGAGI (reference sequence).

CDR3: CASSYSGQGAIDEQYF. The CDR3 nucleotides are TGTGCCAGCAGTTATTCGGGACAGGGGGCTATAGACGAGCAGTACTTC. This chain links TRBV6-5 with TRBJ2-7, with 12 positions matching TRBD1. Germline-derived CDR1 and CDR2 are MNHEY and SVGAGI. The CDR3 length is 16 residues. The V gene end was trimmed by 3 bases and the J gene end by 5 bases; junction bases not matched to a gene: 8.

J is TRBJ2-1 and V is TRBV28; TRBD2 agrees at 7 bases. This CDR3 is built from 17 residues. The V gene's germline CDR1 is MDHEN and CDR2 SYDVKM. With 5 bases clipped from V and 0 bases from J, the junction kept 10 bases outside the gene matches. In DNA, the CDR3 is TGTGCCAGCAGTACGCTCCAGCGGGGAGACTCCTACAATGAGCAGTTCTTC. Encoded protein: CASSTLQRGDSYNEQFF.

The V call is TRBV5-1, the J call TRBJ2-1; 8 nucleotides line up with TRBD2. This CDR3 is 15 amino acids long. The ends lost 7 bases at V and 10 bases at J; junction bases unmatched: 16. Germline assignment: CDR1 SGHRS and CDR2 YFSETQ. In DNA form, the CDR3 reads TGCGCCAGCGCCTTAACTAGCGGCTCCGGAGGGGAGCAGTTCTTC. This translates into CASALTSGSGGEQFF.

The rearrangement joins TRBV12-2 to TRBJ2-2; the D call TRBD2 from the table was never checked on the DNA. TRBV12-2 has pseudogene status. This CDR3 region has 15 residues. CDR3 amino acids: CASRRFLFDTGELFF. As DNA, the CDR3 is TGTGCAAGCCGCCGGTTTTTGTTCGACACCGGGGAGCTGTTTTTT.

The genes are TRBV5-4 and TRBJ2-1, with 11 positions matching TRBD1. The CDR3 covers 15 residues. Trimming removed 3 bases from V and 6 bases from J; junction bases left unmatched: 5. The V gene's germline CDR1 is SGHNT and CDR2 YYREEE (reference sequence). CDR3 DNA sequence: TGTGCCAGCAGCTCCCCGGGACAGGGGGTCAATGAGCAGTTCTTC. This translates into CASSSPGQGVNEQFF.

This sequence joins TRBV2 and TRBJ2-1, with 8 bases fitting TRBD2. The germline V gene has CDR1 SNHLY and CDR2 FYNNEI. V was clipped by 3 bases and J by 10 bases; unmatched bases: 8. The CDR3 is 14 residues long. Written as DNA, the CDR3 is TGTGCCAGCAGTGACTATCTGATAGCGGGGGAGCAGTTCTTC. This translates into CASSDYLIAGEQFF.

There are a few counts of this clone. The J gene is TRBJ1-1, the V gene TRBV7-2, with unresolved D. The CDR3 extends over 15 amino acids. The germline gives CDR1 SGHTA, CDR2 FQGNSA. V lost 0 bases, J lost 4 bases, and 12 bases lay in between. The CDR3 nucleotides are TGTGCCAGCAGCTTAGCCGGGTTTGTAGGCACTGAAGCTTTCTTT. Its protein is CASSLAGFVGTEAFF.

Only a few counts were recorded for this clone. The rearrangement links TRBV4-1 to TRBJ1-1; TRBD1 matches at 9 bases. The CDR3 contains 15 residues. Germline CDR1 MGHRA, CDR2 YSYEKL. V shed 1 base, J shed 6 bases, and the junction held 6 bases outside the gene matches. The CDR3 region has the DNA TGCGCCAGCAGCCAAGCGCCAACAGGGGGCCCTGAAGCTTTCTTT. Translated, it gives CASSQAPTGGPEAFF.

To note about this clone: The same CDR3 also results from other DNA sequences found in this sample. V gene TRBV2 combines with J gene TRBJ2-1; the match to TRBD2 covers 14 bases. V trimming: 6 bases; J trimming: 8 bases; junction bases outside the gene matches: 6. The CDR3 covers 15 residues. Germline V gene sequence: CDR1 SNHLY, CDR2 FYNNEI. CDR3 protein: CASSRLAGGPDEQFF. CDR3 nucleotide sequence: TGTGCCAGCAGCCGACTAGCGGGAGGGCCCGATGAGCAGTTCTTC.

This clone was seen a few times. The rearrangement links TRBV6-5 to TRBJ1-1; D remains ambiguous. Germline lookup yields CDR1 MNHEY and CDR2 SVGAGI. CDR3 length: 14 amino acids. The V end lost 2 bases, the J end lost 1 base, and 8 bases lay between the germline ends. The CDR3 sequence: CASSYEGGNTEAFF. The CDR3 DNA follows: TGTGCCAGCAGTTACGAGGGAGGGAACACTGAAGCTTTCTTT.

About this clone itself: The junction does not match germline at one end; this may be a read error. This rearrangement joins TRBV2 to TRBJ2-1; TRBD2 is a possible D gene (6 bases). The CDR3 has 15 amino acids. Germline V gene lookup returns CDR1 SNHLY and CDR2 FYNNEI. CDR3 amino acids: CASRDIAETYNEQFF. CDR3 sequence (DNA): TGTGCCAGCCGTGACATAGCGGAAACCTACAATGAGCAGTTCTTC.

This chain connects TRBV9 to TRBJ1-5; D call uncertain. The germline V and J ends were trimmed by 3 bases and 0 bases, with 7 bases remaining between them. CDR1 SGDLS and CDR2 YYNGEE come from the germline V gene. There are 14 residues in the CDR3. In DNA form, the CDR3 reads TGTGCCAGCAGCGCTGCGTATAGCAATCAGCCCCAGCATTTT. Translation: CASSAAYSNQPQHF.

This sequence joins TRBV4-1 and TRBJ1-1, with D possibly matching TRBD1 (5 bases). Looked up from germline, CDR1 is MGHRA and CDR2 is YSYEKL. The CDR3 totals 14 residues. The V end was cut by 6 bases, the J end by 5 bases, with 16 bases between. DNA of the CDR3: TGCGCCAGCAGGTCTGTTGGGGGGGTAACTGAAGCTTTCTTT. Translated: CASRSVGGVTEAFF.

In this sample, this clone is medium-sized. The gene calls are TRBV28 and TRBJ2-2, with D unresolved. CDR3 length: 14 amino acids. Trimming took 6 bases from V and 6 from J, leaving 14 bases between them. Germline lookup yields CDR1 MDHEN and CDR2 SYDVKM. The CDR3 sequence: CASSPSSAAGELFF. The CDR3 DNA reads as TGTGCCAGCAGCCCGTCCAGTGCAGCCGGGGAGCTGTTTTTT.

The chain is built from TRBV14 and TRBJ2-1, with 11 bases aligning to TRBD2. The CDR3 contains 15 residues. Germline CDR1 is SGHDN and CDR2 is FVKESK. After removal of 4 bases from V and 2 bases from J, the junction contained 1 base not matched to a gene. This CDR3 is CASSRSGRAYNEQFF. DNA for the CDR3: TGTGCCAGCAGCCGTAGCGGGAGGGCCTACAATGAGCAGTTCTTC.

V is TRBV6-1 and J is TRBJ1-1; unclear D gene. Trimming removed 8 bases from V and 10 bases from J, with 26 bases in between. The CDR3 covers 15 residues. In germline, CDR1 is MNHNS, CDR2 SASEGT. CDR3 bases: TGTGCCAGCTCCGTTATCCGGGAAGCCCTGTGCGGAGCTTTCTTT. The encoded protein is CASSVIREALCGAFF.

The CDR3 DNA follows: TGTGCCAGCAGTGAAGAGGCTGGCGGGAGCTCCTACAATGAGCAGTTCTTC. Translated: CASSEEAGGSSYNEQFF. The genes are TRBV6-1 and TRBJ2-1; 7 bases fit TRBD2. CDR3 length equals 17 residues. CDR1 and CDR2 (germline): MNHNS, SASEGT. V dropped 1 base and J dropped 0; count of bases not matched to a gene: 6.

This clone was counted only a few times. The genes are TRBV6-1 and TRBJ1-4; 8 positions match TRBD1. The CDR3 sequence is 15 residues long. J gave up 7 bases and V 5 bases, and 9 bases lay outside the gene matches. Germline loops: CDR1 MNHNS, CDR2 SASEGT. As DNA, the CDR3 is TGTGCCAGCAGTCCTCGACAGGGGATGGGTGAAAAACTGTTTTTT. Amino acids: CASSPRQGMGEKLFF.

CDR3 bases: TGTGCCAGCAGCTTAGCCGGACTGAACCCTAACTATGGCTACACCTTC. It encodes CASSLAGLNPNYGYTF. V is TRBV7-2 and J is TRBJ1-2; D is unclear. Looked up from germline, CDR1 is SGHTA and CDR2 is FQGNSA. With 0 bases removed from V and 0 bases from J, the gap between germline ends came to 11 bases. The CDR3 has 16 residues.

The chain combines TRBV5-1 with TRBJ2-5; no definite D call. This CDR3 has 14 residues. CDR1 and CDR2 (germline): SGHRS, YFSETQ. Trimming removed 1 base from V and 3 bases from J, with 10 bases in between. CDR3 nucleotides: TGCGCCAGCAGCTTGACGCCTAGAGAAGAGACCCAGTACTTC. Its translation: CASSLTPREETQYF.